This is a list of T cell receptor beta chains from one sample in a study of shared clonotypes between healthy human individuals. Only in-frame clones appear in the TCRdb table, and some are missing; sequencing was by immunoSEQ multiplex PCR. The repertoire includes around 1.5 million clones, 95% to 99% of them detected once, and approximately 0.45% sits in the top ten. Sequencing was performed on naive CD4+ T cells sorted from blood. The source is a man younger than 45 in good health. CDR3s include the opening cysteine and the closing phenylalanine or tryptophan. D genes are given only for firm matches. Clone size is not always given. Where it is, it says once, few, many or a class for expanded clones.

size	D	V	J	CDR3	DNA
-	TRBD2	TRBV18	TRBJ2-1	CASSPTSREVPQFF	TGTGCCAGCTCACCGACCTCGCGGGAGGTCCCGCAGTTCTTC
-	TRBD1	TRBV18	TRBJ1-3	CASSPLQGNRPSSGNTIYF	TGTGCCAGCTCACCACTACAGGGGAACAGACCCTCCTCTGGAAACACCATATATTTT
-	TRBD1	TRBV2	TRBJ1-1	CASSDRGPGTEAFF	TGTGCCAGCAGTGACAGGGGGCCGGGGACTGAAGCTTTCTTT
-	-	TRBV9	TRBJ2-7	CASSVDGGGRSYEQYF	TGTGCCAGCAGCGTAGATGGGGGAGGCCGGTCCTACGAGCAGTACTTC
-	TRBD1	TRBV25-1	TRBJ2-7	CASRQGAWPDYEQYF	TGTGCCAGCAGGCAGGGGGCTTGGCCCGACTACGAGCAGTACTTC
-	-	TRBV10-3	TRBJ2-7	CATAAAQAYEQYF	TGTGCCACCGCGGCAGCGCAAGCCTACGAGCAGTACTTC
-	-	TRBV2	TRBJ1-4	CASQPDSGHEKLFF	TGTGCCAGTCAGCCGGATTCGGGACATGAAAAACTGTTTTTT
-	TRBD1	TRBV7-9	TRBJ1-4	CASSFTGGSEKLFF	TGTGCCAGCAGCTTCACAGGGGGGAGCGAAAAACTGTTTTTT
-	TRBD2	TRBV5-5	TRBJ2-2	CASSLVAGVTGELFF	TGTGCCAGCAGCTTGGTAGCGGGAGTTACCGGGGAGCTGTTTTTT
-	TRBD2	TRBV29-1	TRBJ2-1	CCKREGSYNEQFF	TGCTGCAAGCGGGAGGGGTCCTACAATGAGCAGTTCTTC
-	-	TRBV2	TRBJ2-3	CASSVGGTDTQYF	TGTGCCAGCAGTGTAGGTGGCACAGATACGCAGTATTTT
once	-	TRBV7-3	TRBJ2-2	CASSLALANTGELFF	TGTGCCAGCAGCTTAGCTCTCGCGAACACCGGGGAGCTGTTTTTT
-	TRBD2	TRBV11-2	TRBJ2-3	CASISQRDGADTQYF	TGTGCCAGCATCAGCCAGCGGGATGGGGCAGATACGCAGTATTTT
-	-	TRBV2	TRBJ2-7	CASRAGTTSYEQYF	TGTGCCAGCAGGGCCGGGACGACCTCCTACGAGCAGTACTTC
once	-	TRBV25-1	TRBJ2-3	CASSELQQVDTQYF	TGTGCCAGCAGTGAACTACAGCAAGTAGATACGCAGTATTTT
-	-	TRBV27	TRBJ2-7	CASSPPGGPPYEQYF	TGTGCCAGCAGTCCCCCGGGCGGGCCACCCTACGAGCAGTACTTC